This TCR beta chain was sequenced in a study of blood T cell repertoires in COVID-19. Study information: Material from acute and convalescent COVID-19 was sourced from the United States, Italy and Spain. Nucleic acid was either cDNA or gDNA, and it came from T cells, B-cell-depleted T cells, or PBMCs.

Seattle cases were enrolled at active infection and followed longitudinally. Germline V gives CDR1 SQVTM, CDR2 ANQGSEA. Trimming stripped 5 bases from V and 5 bases from J, with 11 bases between. This CDR3 is built from 12 residues. Per the authors' pipeline: Estimation of nucleated cell counts was performed using reference gene primer amplification. Profiled with immunoSEQ multiplex PCR; TCRdb holds only in-frame clones, not every one. For V, J and clone size, that table is used; D and trimming come from the DNA. The data contain about 260,000 clones, roughly 88% of them singletons. The chain uses TRBV29-1 and TRBJ2-3; D gene unclear. The specimen sequenced was peripheral blood. The receptor comes from a woman in her 70s with COVID-19, enrolled during active disease. The CDR3 spells CSVLPQRDTQYF. In DNA form, the CDR3 reads TGCAGCGTTCTCCCGCAGCGAGATACGCAGTATTTT.